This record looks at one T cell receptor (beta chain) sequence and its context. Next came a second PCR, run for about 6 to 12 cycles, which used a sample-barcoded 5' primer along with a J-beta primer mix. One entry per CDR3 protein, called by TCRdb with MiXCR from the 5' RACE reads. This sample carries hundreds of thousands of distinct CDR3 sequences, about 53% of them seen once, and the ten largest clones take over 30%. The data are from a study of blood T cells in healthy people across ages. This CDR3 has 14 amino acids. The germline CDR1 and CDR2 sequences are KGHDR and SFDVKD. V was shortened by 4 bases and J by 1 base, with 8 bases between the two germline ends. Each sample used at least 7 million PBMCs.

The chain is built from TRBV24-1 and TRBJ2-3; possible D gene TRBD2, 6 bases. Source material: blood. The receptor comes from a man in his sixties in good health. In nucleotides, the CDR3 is TGTGCCACCAGTGAGACGGGGGGCACAGATACGCAGTATTTT. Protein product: CATSETGGTDTQYF.